These 29 T cell receptor beta chains came from one sample sequenced in a study of shared clonotypes between healthy human individuals. Clones were read by immunoSEQ multiplex PCR, and TCRdb kept only the in-frame ones, dropping some. This sample has around 2.1 million clones, with approximately 96% found just once. Sequencing input: naive CD4+ T cells sorted from blood. The subset denotes: CD45RA+ positively selected. These receptors originate from a man between 18 and 35 years old in good health.

To note about this clone: Other DNA sequences of this sample code for an identical CDR3. This chain joins TRBV5-1 and TRBJ1-1; possible D gene TRBD1, 5 bases. The CDR3 totals 14 residues. Germline V lookup: CDR1 SGHRS, CDR2 YFSETQ. V lost 4 bases and J 0 bases, leaving 10 bases between the germline ends. CDR3 sequence: CASSRDLLNTEAFF. The CDR3 coding sequence is TGCGCCAGCAGCAGGGACCTGTTGAACACTGAAGCTTTCTTT.

This chain connects TRBV4-1 to TRBJ2-5, with 10 bases fitting TRBD2. The CDR3 totals 17 residues. CDR1 is MGHRA and CDR2 is YSYEKL in the germline V gene. The V gene end was trimmed by 4 bases and the J gene end by 2 bases; junction bases not matched to a gene: 10. CDR3 DNA sequence: TGCGCCAGCAGCCGCCAACGAAGCGGGGGGGTTCAAGAGACCCAGTACTTC. Amino acid sequence: CASSRQRSGGVQETQYF.

The chain joins TRBV12-5 to TRBJ2-3; TRBD2 matches 7 bases. Trimming took 0 bases from V and 0 from J; bases not matched to a gene: 12. The germline V gene encodes CDR1 LGHNT and CDR2 FRNRAP. CDR3 length: 19 amino acids. DNA for the CDR3: TGTGCTAGTGGTTTGGTATTGGGGGTTCAGCGGGGAAGCACAGATACGCAGTATTTT. Protein: CASGLVLGVQRGSTDTQYF. The full variable domain, rest sourced from reference TRBV12-5 and TRBJ2-3, is DARVTQTPRHKVTEMGQEVTMRCQPILGHNTVFWYRQTMMQGLELLAYFRNRAPLDDSGMPKDRFSAEMPDATLATLKIQPSEPRDSAVYFCASGLVLGVQRGSTDTQYFGPGTRLTVL.

The chain carries TRBV7-8 and TRBJ2-7, with D possibly matching TRBD2 (5 bases). The CDR3 extends over 13 amino acids. V was trimmed by 4 bases and J by 6 bases, leaving 13 bases between them. Germline lookup yields CDR1 SGHVS and CDR2 FQNEAQ. The CDR3 protein is CASSWSGPGEQYF. DNA for the CDR3: TGTGCCAGCAGCTGGAGCGGCCCCGGCGAGCAGTACTTC.

The DNA for the CDR3 is TGTGCTAGTGGCCCGCCTTACGCAGATACGCAGTATTTT. This encodes CASGPPYADTQYF. J is TRBJ2-3 and V is TRBV12-5; D unclear. Trimming stripped 6 bases from V and 4 bases from J, with 11 bases between. CDR1 is LGHNT, CDR2 FRNRAP, per germline. This CDR3 spans 13 amino acids.

This clone has more than one count but fewer than ten. The chain employs TRBV4-1 and TRBJ1-5; D remains ambiguous. V gave up 2 bases and J gave up 6 bases, with 5 bases separating them. CDR1 and CDR2 (germline): MGHRA, YSYEKL. This CDR3 comprises 12 residues. The CDR3 DNA reads TGCGCCAGCAGCCAACCGGGTCAGCCCCAGCATTTT. Translated: CASSQPGQPQHF.

The genes are TRBV27 and TRBJ1-1; D remains unclear. Trimming removed 4 bases from V and 3 bases from J, with 15 bases in between. Germline CDR1 MNHEY, CDR2 SMNVEV (reference sequence). The length of the CDR3 is 15 residues. For the CDR3, the DNA is TGTGCCAGCAGTTCATTCCCGGGGAGGGACACTGAAGCTTTCTTT. It translates to CASSSFPGRDTEAFF.

The chain carries TRBV6-1 and TRBJ2-7, with D unresolved. This CDR3 contains 13 residues. Germline assignment: CDR1 MNHNS and CDR2 SASEGT. V was clipped by 4 bases and J by 2 bases, with 9 bases between them. The CDR3 reads CASSVSVPYEQYF. The CDR3 DNA follows: TGTGCCAGCAGTGTATCAGTGCCCTACGAGCAGTACTTC.

This clone showed up just once. The chain is built from TRBV7-2 and TRBJ1-4; TRBD1 might be the D (6 bases). In germline, CDR1 is SGHTA, CDR2 FQGNSA. V gave up 4 bases and J gave up 2 bases, with 11 bases separating them. This CDR3 has 15 amino acids. The CDR3 DNA sequence: TGTGCCAGCAGCTCAAACAGGGCGACTAATGAAAAACTGTTTTTT. Its protein product is CASSSNRATNEKLFF.

The genes are TRBV5-1 and TRBJ2-7; D is perhaps TRBD2 (7 bases). The V end lost 4 bases, the J end lost 6 bases, and 20 bases lay between the germline ends. Per germline, CDR1 SGHRS and CDR2 YFSETQ. The CDR3 is 15 residues long. The CDR3 region has the DNA TGCGCCAGCAGCCCAGTAAACGGGGGGCCCCTCGAGCAGTACTTC. It codes for CASSPVNGGPLEQYF. The variable domain in full, completed from reference TRBV5-1 and TRBJ2-7, reads KAGVTQTPRYLIKTRGQQVTLSCSPISGHRSVSWYQQTPGQGLQFLFEYFSETQRNKGNFPGRFSGRQFSNSRSEMNVSTLELGDSALYLCASSPVNGGPLEQYFGPGTRLTVT.

V gene TRBV4-1 combines with J gene TRBJ2-5, with a tentative D call TRBD1 (5 bases). In germline, CDR1 is MGHRA, CDR2 YSYEKL. The germline V and J ends were trimmed by 0 bases and 5 bases, with 16 bases remaining between them. The CDR3 covers 16 residues. CDR3 loop: CASSQEARQPEETQYF. CDR3 DNA sequence: TGCGCCAGCAGCCAAGAAGCGCGACAGCCGGAGGAGACCCAGTACTTC.

This chain connects TRBV4-3 to TRBJ2-5; D might be TRBD1 (7 bases). The CDR3 covers 16 residues. Trimming took 0 bases from V and 1 from J, leaving 12 bases between them. The germline CDR1 and CDR2 sequences are LGHNA and YSLEER. CDR3 sequence (DNA): TGCGCCAGCAGCCAAGAGGGCGGGACAGTCCAAGAGACCCAGTACTTC. Amino acids: CASSQEGGTVQETQYF.

The CDR3 here is CASSYSVGEAQYF. The DNA for the CDR3 is TGTGCCAGCAGTTACTCGGTTGGGGAGGCCCAGTACTTC. This chain links TRBV6-5 with TRBJ2-5; perhaps TRBD2 as D (6 bases). Per the germline V gene, CDR1 is MNHEY and CDR2 is SVGAGI. This CDR3 comprises 13 residues. V dropped 0 bases and J dropped 9 bases, with 11 bases sitting between them.

V usage is TRBV6-5 and J usage is TRBJ2-4, with 8 bases matching TRBD1. J was trimmed by 6 bases and V by 6 bases; bases with no gene match: 10. Germline V CDR1 and CDR2: MNHEY, SVGAGI. The CDR3 is 15 residues long. CDR3 sequence: CASSHPRQGTNIQYF. The CDR3 nucleotides are TGTGCCAGCAGCCACCCCCGACAGGGGACAAACATTCAGTACTTC.

The rearrangement uses TRBV6-5 and TRBJ1-2, with a possible D match to TRBD1 (6 bases). The germline gives CDR1 MNHEY, CDR2 SVGAGI. Trimming took 6 bases from V and 4 from J, leaving 18 bases between them. This CDR3 contains 15 residues. The CDR3 loop reads CASRPGQRGAYGYTF. Here the CDR3 DNA reads TGTGCCAGCAGACCTGGACAGAGGGGGGCCTATGGCTACACCTTC.

This chain joins TRBV27 and TRBJ1-3; weak D call: TRBD1 (5 bases). V was pared by 3 bases and J by 0 bases, with 12 bases between. The CDR3 loop spans 16 amino acids. The germline V gene encodes CDR1 MNHEY and CDR2 SMNVEV (reference sequence). CDR3 sequence (DNA): TGTGCCAGCAGTTTTGACAGATCAAGCTCTGGAAACACCATATATTTT. Encoded protein: CASSFDRSSSGNTIYF.

This clone occurred once. The V gene is TRBV7-2, the J gene TRBJ1-5; no clear D. The germline V gene has CDR1 SGHTA and CDR2 FQGNSA. This CDR3 has 15 amino acids. The germline V and J ends were trimmed by 5 bases and 2 bases, with 13 bases remaining between them. In DNA form, the CDR3 reads TGTGCCAGCAGCAGGTATTTAACCGGCAATCAGCCCCAGCATTTT. The encoded protein is CASSRYLTGNQPQHF.

In the case of this clone: Additional DNA sequences in this sample encode the identical CDR3. The rearrangement uses TRBV5-1 and TRBJ1-5, with 7 bases lining up with TRBD1. The germline V gene encodes CDR1 SGHRS and CDR2 YFSETQ. The CDR3 sequence is 15 residues long. Trimming took 0 bases from V and 5 from J; bases not matched to a gene: 5. CDR3 sequence: CASSLGQGGDQPQHF. The CDR3 bases are TGCGCCAGCAGCTTGGGACAGGGAGGAGATCAGCCCCAGCATTTT.

This chain connects TRBV18 to TRBJ1-2; D remains ambiguous. Germline CDR1 is KGHSH and CDR2 is LQKENI. V lost 6 bases to trimming and J lost 4 bases, with 15 bases between them. CDR3 size: 14 residues. CDR3 nucleotides: TGTGCCAGCTCGCCTACCGAAGGATTCTATGGCTACACCTTC. It specifies CASSPTEGFYGYTF.

This rearrangement joins TRBV28 to TRBJ1-2; D unclear. V was shortened by 9 bases and J by 7 bases, with 18 bases between the two germline ends. The CDR3 runs 13 residues. Germline values: CDR1 MDHEN, CDR2 SYDVKM. CDR3: CASAATTARGYTF. In DNA form, the CDR3 reads TGTGCCAGTGCTGCAACTACAGCCCGTGGCTACACCTTC.

This chain connects TRBV7-9 to TRBJ2-3, with 7 nucleotides matching TRBD2. The length of the CDR3 is 17 residues. V was pared by 0 bases and J by 5 bases, with 11 bases of the junction left unmatched. Germline-derived CDR1 and CDR2 are SEHNR and FQNEAQ (reference sequence). The CDR3 coding sequence is TGTGCCAGCAGCTTAGCCCGAGCGGGATCCTTCCTAGATACGCAGTATTTT. Its protein is CASSLARAGSFLDTQYF. The full variable domain, its missing parts supplied by reference TRBV7-9 and TRBJ2-3, is DTGVSQNPRHKITKRGQNVTFRCDPISEHNRLYWYRQTLGQGPEFLTYFQNEAQLEKSRLLSDRFSAERPKGSFSTLEIQRTEQGDSAMYLCASSLARAGSFLDTQYFGPGTRLTVL.

V is TRBV7-2 and J is TRBJ2-5, with D tentatively TRBD2 (5 bases). The CDR3 has 12 residues. Germline V gives CDR1 SGHTA, CDR2 FQGNSA. The germline V and J ends were trimmed by 2 bases and 14 bases, with 15 bases remaining between them. CDR3 bases: TGTGCCAGCAGCTTAAAGGCGAGGGCTCGTTACTTC. Amino acid sequence: CASSLKARARYF.

V usage is TRBV5-1 and J usage is TRBJ1-3, with D unresolved. Germline assignment: CDR1 SGHRS and CDR2 YFSETQ. The CDR3 consists of 16 residues. Trimming pared 0 bases from V and 0 bases from J, leaving 10 bases between. The CDR3 here is CASSLGSSGSGNTIYF. In DNA, the CDR3 is TGCGCCAGCAGCTTGGGCAGCTCGGGCTCTGGAAACACCATATATTTT.

The gene calls are TRBV6-5 and TRBJ1-1, with D perhaps matching TRBD1 (6 bases). Trimming took off 8 bases at V and 4 bases at J, with 14 bases between the two ends. The CDR3 extends over 13 amino acids. From germline, CDR1 is MNHEY and CDR2 SVGAGI. The CDR3 nucleotides are TGTGCCAGCGGAGAGACAGGAATCACTGAAGCTTTCTTT. Encoded protein: CASGETGITEAFF.

The genes are TRBV19 and TRBJ2-7, with 10 bases fitting TRBD2. The CDR3 contains 15 residues. Unmatched junction bases numbered 6, after V lost 5 bases and J lost 2 bases. Germline CDR1 reads LNHDA; CDR2 reads SQIVND (reference sequence). CDR3 loop: CASSFGTSVTYEQYF. In DNA form, the CDR3 reads TGTGCCAGTAGTTTCGGGACTAGCGTAACCTACGAGCAGTACTTC.

The chain has TRBV25-1 and TRBJ1-6; 7 bases match TRBD1. Germline assignment: CDR1 MGHDK and CDR2 SYGVNS. The CDR3 totals 16 residues. V trimming: 2 bases; J trimming: 9 bases; junction bases outside the gene matches: 10. The chain's CDR3 is CASSEGGGGFSSPLHF. CDR3 in DNA: TGTGCCAGCAGTGAAGGTGGAGGGGGCTTCTCTTCACCCCTCCACTTT. Together with reference TRBV25-1 and TRBJ1-6, the CDR3 gives the full variable domain: EADIYQTPRYLVIGTGKKITLECSQTMGHDKMYWYQQDPGMELHLIHYSYGVNSTEKGDLSSESTVSRIRTEHFPLTLESARPSHTSQYLCASSEGGGGFSSPLHFGNGTRLTVT.

On this clone: Other nucleotide sequences in the sample specify the same CDR3. The rearrangement uses TRBV7-9 and TRBJ2-7; D gene unclear. The CDR3 contains 11 residues. Germline V CDR1 and CDR2: SEHNR, FQNEAQ (reference sequence). Trimming shortened V by 2 bases and J by 4 bases, and 3 bases separated the two germline ends. CDR3 residues: CASSLSYEQYF. CDR3 nucleotides: TGTGCCAGCAGCTTATCTTACGAGCAGTACTTC.

Points on this clone: Other DNA sequences in the same sample also yield this CDR3. J is TRBJ2-5 and V is TRBV5-1; tentatively, D is TRBD1 (5 bases). Trimming shortened V by 0 bases and J by 1 base, and 7 bases separated the two germline ends. This CDR3 region has 14 residues. Germline-derived CDR1 and CDR2 are SGHRS and YFSETQ. The CDR3 spells CASSLVGVQETQYF. CDR3 nucleotides: TGCGCCAGCAGCTTGGTAGGGGTCCAAGAGACCCAGTACTTC.

The chain has TRBV2 and TRBJ1-1, with no clear D. This CDR3 region has 14 residues. V was cut by 1 base and J by 2 bases, with 8 bases left in between. Germline CDR1 SNHLY, CDR2 FYNNEI. CDR3 amino acids: CASSEEFGNTEAFF. The DNA of the CDR3 is TGTGCCAGCAGTGAAGAGTTTGGCAACACTGAAGCTTTCTTT.